This T cell receptor beta chain was observed in a study of cytotoxic CD8 clonotypes in ibrutinib-treated CLL. From germline, CDR1 is MDHEN and CDR2 SYDVKM. V was shortened by 5 bases and J by 0 bases, with 16 bases between the two germline ends. CDR3 length: 16 residues. This clone was seen a handful of times. Profiling relied on immunoSEQ multiplex PCR, and the TCRdb table lists in-frame clones only, not all of them. The data hold roughly 9,000 clones, with roughly three quarters observed a single time. The chain couples TRBV28 to TRBJ1-1, with a possible D match to TRBD1 (6 bases). This receptor was taken from a human donor with chronic lymphocytic leukemia. The material was PBMCs, obtained before ibrutinib treatment. The CDR3 here is CASSTTGLTMNTEAFF. CDR3 bases: TGTGCCAGCAGTACTACAGGGTTAACCATGAACACTGAAGCTTTCTTT.